This TCR beta chain was identified in a study of STAT5B mutations in CD4+ large granular lymphocyte leukemia. Study as a whole: Among healthy donors, a particular HLA allele went with more CDR3 'QG' motifs.

Sequencing used immunoSEQ multiplex PCR; TCRdb keeps in-frame clones, though not all of them. The table lists 25,000 to 40,000 clones, roughly 76% of them singletons. Per the germline V gene, CDR1 is SEHNR and CDR2 is FQNEAQ (reference sequence). This CDR3 spans 15 amino acids. Trimming removed 4 bases at V and 3 bases at J, with 16 bases between. As regards this clone: Its antigen is still unknown.

Whole-study findings and limits: 8/27 top patient clones versus 2/35 control clones were TRBV06-family. CD4-sorted patient repertoires seemed more clonal than healthy CD4+ repertoires. 25% of private leukemic clonotypes occurred rarely in other patients' non-leukemic repertoires.

The TCR comes from a human donor in good health. The sequencing input was CD4+ T cells from blood buffy coats. The V and J genes are TRBV7-9 and TRBJ2-7; the D gene is possibly TRBD2 (6 bases). CDR3 sequence (DNA): TGTGCCAGCAGCTCCGCTAGCGTTCTTAACTACGAGCAGTACTTC. This gives the protein CASSSASVLNYEQYF.